Listed here are 19 T cell receptor beta chains from one sample, sequenced in a study of neurological immune-mediated disorders. TCRdb ran MiXCR on the 5' RACE reads and lists one entry per CDR3 protein. This repertoire shows around 21,000 distinct CDR3 sequences, approximately 7.3% found once; its top ten account for less than 20%. Sequencing was done on a sample of CD8+ T cells from blood. The receptors derive from a woman aged 25 to 39 with HTLV-1-associated myelopathy (HAM/TSP).

This clonotype showed up many times. This chain joins TRBV3-1 and TRBJ2-3, with D uncertain. The germline CDR1 and CDR2 sequences are LGHDT and YNNKEL (reference sequence). V was shortened by 0 bases and J by 2 bases, with 6 bases between the two germline ends. CDR3 size: 14 residues. CDR3 sequence: CASSQDASTDTQYF. The CDR3 DNA reads TGTGCCAGCAGCCAAGATGCCTCCACAGATACGCAGTATTTT.

This clonotype was detected many times. The chain is built from TRBV19 and TRBJ2-1; TRBD2 is a possible D gene (6 bases). This CDR3 has 15 amino acids. Germline CDR1 is LNHDA and CDR2 is SQIVND (reference sequence). Trimming stripped 3 bases from V and 4 bases from J, with 13 bases between. The CDR3 nucleotides are TGTGCCAGTAGTATGCAAGCGGGCGATTACAATGAGCAGTTCTTC. Residues: CASSMQAGDYNEQFF.

This clonotype was observed at least ten times. The chain is built from TRBV12-3 or TRBV12-4 and TRBJ1-2, with unresolved D. CDR3 size: 11 residues. Trimming removed 5 bases from V and 4 bases from J, with 5 bases in between. CDR3 protein: CASSDPYGYTF. The CDR3 region has the DNA TGTGCCAGCAGTGACCCCTATGGCTACACCTTC.

This clonotype was seen repeatedly, ten times or more. V is TRBV7-8 and J is TRBJ1-1; D remains unclear. Germline V gives CDR1 SGHVS, CDR2 FQNEAQ. The length of the CDR3 is 16 residues. V lost 3 bases, J lost 0 bases, and 14 bases lay in between. The CDR3 nucleotides are TGTGCCAGCAGCTTCGGCTATCAGAGCATGAACACTGAAGCTTTCTTT. Amino acids: CASSFGYQSMNTEAFF.

This clonotype was recorded at least ten times. The genes are TRBV13 and TRBJ2-7, with 7 bases matching TRBD1. V lost 3 bases and J lost 0; bases outside the gene matches: 2. This CDR3 is 14 amino acids long. CDR1 PRHDT and CDR2 FYEKMQ come from the germline V gene (reference sequence). The CDR3 is CASSFPGGSYEQYF. The CDR3, as DNA: TGTGCCAGCAGCTTTCCAGGGGGCTCCTACGAGCAGTACTTC.

This clonotype was recorded many times. The chain is built from TRBV10-3 and TRBJ2-3; 10 nucleotides agree with TRBD2. This CDR3 has 14 amino acids. Germline trimming cut 3 bases from V and 6 bases from J; bases unmatched to any gene: 3. Per the germline V gene, CDR1 is ENHRY and CDR2 is SYGVKD. The CDR3 sequence: CAISEAGGRDTQYF. In DNA form, the CDR3 reads TGTGCCATCAGTGAAGCGGGGGGGCGTGATACGCAGTATTTT.

The sample holds many counts of this clonotype. The genes are TRBV29-1 and TRBJ2-7, with D uncertain. Germline V lookup: CDR1 SQVTM, CDR2 ANQGSEA. The CDR3 covers 10 residues. V lost 4 bases and J 7 bases, leaving 8 bases between the germline ends. In DNA form, the CDR3 reads TGCAGCGTTGTTACCTGGGAGCAGTACTTC. It yields the protein CSVVTWEQYF.

This clonotype was recorded at least ten times. This chain connects TRBV5-1 to TRBJ2-7; TRBD2 aligns across 11 bases. The V segment lost 1 base and the J segment 2 bases; nucleotides outside the gene matches: 2. The CDR3 runs to 15 residues. CDR1 and CDR2 (germline): SGHRS, YFSETQ. CDR3: CASSLTSGGAYEQYF. The CDR3 nucleotides read TGCGCCAGCAGCTTGACTAGCGGGGGAGCCTACGAGCAGTACTTC.

This clonotype came up many times. The rearrangement links TRBV12-3 or TRBV12-4 to TRBJ1-5; D may be TRBD1 (5 bases). The CDR3 spans 14 residues. V lost 6 bases, J lost 2 bases, and 11 bases lay in between. CDR3 bases: TGTGCCAGCAGCAGGGTGGGTGGCAATCAGCCCCAGCATTTT. This translates into CASSRVGGNQPQHF.

This clonotype appeared many times. This sequence joins TRBV4-1 and TRBJ2-2; D perhaps matches TRBD2 (5 bases). CDR3 size: 13 residues. Germline loops: CDR1 MGHRA, CDR2 YSYEKL. V lost 6 bases and J 6 bases, leaving 11 bases between the germline ends. The CDR3 loop is CASSKLGSGELFF. CDR3 bases: TGCGCCAGCAGTAAACTAGGATCCGGGGAGCTGTTTTTT.

This clonotype came up many times. The chain recombines TRBV20-1 with TRBJ2-1; 14 positions match TRBD2. The CDR3 totals 14 residues. From germline, CDR1 is DFQATT and CDR2 SNEGSKA (reference sequence). V shed 5 bases, J shed 9 bases, and the junction held 6 bases outside the gene matches. The CDR3 reads CSAPTSGGAGEQFF. CDR3 in DNA: TGCAGTGCTCCGACTAGCGGGGGGGCGGGTGAGCAGTTCTTC.

This clonotype has a count of ten or more. The chain employs TRBV29-1 and TRBJ2-1; 7 bases fit TRBD1. The germline V gene encodes CDR1 SQVTM and CDR2 ANQGSEA. The CDR3 is 14 amino acids. V was clipped by 3 bases and J by 3 bases; unmatched bases: 5. The CDR3 DNA reads as TGCAGCGTTGAGGGCAGGGGGTTCTACAATGAGCAGTTCTTC. It specifies CSVEGRGFYNEQFF.

This clonotype was picked up many times. J is TRBJ1-1 and V is TRBV12-3 or TRBV12-4; unclear D gene. Trimming cost V 3 bases and J 7 bases, with 9 bases left between them. The CDR3 covers 12 residues. The CDR3 DNA follows: TGTGCCAGCAGTTTTCCCCTCCGTGAAGCTTTCTTT. Its translation: CASSFPLREAFF.

This clonotype was counted many times. The chain couples TRBV6-2 or TRBV6-3 to TRBJ2-1; 10 bases map to TRBD2. The CDR3 has 16 amino acids. Per the germline V gene, CDR1 is MNHEY and CDR2 is SVGEGT. Trimming cost V 6 bases and J 5 bases; bases outside gene matches: 10. In DNA form, the CDR3 reads TGTGCCAGCAGACCTTTACAGCTAGCGGGGGACAATGAGCAGTTCTTC. Translated, it gives CASRPLQLAGDNEQFF.

This clonotype was counted many times. The chain combines TRBV20-1 with TRBJ1-3; tentatively, D is TRBD1 (5 bases). Germline V gene sequence: CDR1 DFQATT, CDR2 SNEGSKA (reference sequence). This CDR3 region has 15 residues. With 6 bases removed from V and 3 bases from J, the gap between germline ends came to 18 bases. The CDR3 DNA is TGCAGTGCCCTCCGGGACGGCGAACTTGGAAACACCATATATTTT. It codes for CSALRDGELGNTIYF.

This clonotype was detected many times. CDR3 nucleotide sequence: TGTGCCAGTAGTACCCCAGGTGAAGCTTTCTTT. This sequence encodes CASSTPGEAFF. The chain couples TRBV19 to TRBJ1-1, with D unclear. The CDR3 extends over 11 amino acids. Germline loops: CDR1 LNHDA, CDR2 SQIVND (reference sequence). The V gene lost 4 bases and the J gene lost 7 bases, with 7 bases spanning the gap.

This clonotype was observed many times. The rearrangement joins TRBV14 to TRBJ1-2, with D maybe TRBD1 (5 bases). CDR1 and CDR2 (germline): SGHDN, FVKESK. V lost 2 bases to trimming and J lost 2 bases, with 9 bases between them. CDR3 length: 14 amino acids. CDR3 DNA sequence: TGTGCCAGCAGCCAAATGGGGGAAAACTATGGCTACACCTTC. Translated, it gives CASSQMGENYGYTF. Full variable domain (remainder filled in from reference TRBV14 and TRBJ1-2): EAGVTQFPSHSVIEKGQTVTLRCDPISGHDNLYWYRRVMGKEIKFLLHFVKESKQDESGMPNNRFLAERTGGTYSTLKVQPAELEDSGVYFCASSQMGENYGYTFGSGTRLTVV.

This clonotype was seen ten or more times. This sequence joins TRBV20-1 and TRBJ2-6; 7 bases map to TRBD2. V gave up 6 bases and J gave up 2 bases; unmatched junction bases: 7. The CDR3 is 15 amino acids. CDR1 and CDR2 from the germline V gene are DFQATT and SNEGSKA (reference sequence). CDR3 sequence (DNA): TGCAGTGCGGAAGCGGGGCCCCCTGGGGCCAACGTCCTGACTTTC. Its protein product is CSAEAGPPGANVLTF.

This clonotype was found many times. The chain has TRBV6-2 or TRBV6-3 and TRBJ2-3; 8 positions agree with TRBD2. Per the germline V gene, CDR1 is MNHEY and CDR2 is SVGEGT. With V trimmed by 4 bases and J by 3 bases, 3 bases remained unmatched. This CDR3 spans 14 amino acids. The CDR3 coding sequence is TGTGCCAGCAGTTTCGGGGGGGCGACAGATACGCAGTATTTT. Translating it yields CASSFGGATDTQYF.